The 21 T cell receptor beta chains reported below all come from one sample, sequenced in a study of blood T cell repertoires in COVID-19. Assay: immunoSEQ multiplex PCR; the TCRdb copy retains only in-frame clones and omits some. The sample yields around 150,000 clones, approximately 88% seen once. Sample: peripheral blood. The receptors shown here come from a man aged 60 to 69 with acute or convalescent COVID-19.

The V call is TRBV29-1, the J call TRBJ2-7; 7 bases map to TRBD2. Germline V gene lookup returns CDR1 SQVTM and CDR2 ANQGSEA. Trimming cost V 4 bases and J 1 base; bases outside gene matches: 1. The CDR3 contains 12 residues. CDR3 in amino acids: CSVVAGSYEQYF. The DNA of the CDR3 is TGCAGCGTTGTAGCGGGTTCCTACGAGCAGTACTTC.

This chain joins TRBV15 and TRBJ2-5, with D possibly matching TRBD1 (5 bases). Trimming pared 1 base from V and 2 bases from J, leaving 14 bases between. This CDR3 spans 16 amino acids. Germline-derived CDR1 and CDR2 are LNHNV and YYDKDF (reference sequence). The DNA for the CDR3 is TGTGCCACCAGCAGAGGACCCCAGGGCAGGCAAGAGACCCAGTACTTC. This translates into CATSRGPQGRQETQYF.

This clone is a singleton in its sample. V usage is TRBV27 and J usage is TRBJ1-1; 7 bases fit TRBD1. CDR1 MNHEY and CDR2 SMNVEV come from the germline V gene (reference sequence). CDR3 size: 15 residues. V lost 5 bases, J lost 0 bases, and 6 bases stayed unmatched. As DNA, the CDR3 is TGTGCCAGCAGTACTTTGACAGGGATGAACACTGAAGCTTTCTTT. It translates to CASSTLTGMNTEAFF.

The chain links TRBV9 to TRBJ2-5; D is possibly TRBD2 (5 bases). The CDR3 contains 15 residues. Germline CDR1 SGDLS, CDR2 YYNGEE. Trimming stripped 2 bases from V and 3 bases from J, with 14 bases between. This CDR3 reads CASSVSAGGEETQYF. DNA for the CDR3: TGTGCCAGCAGCGTTAGCGCGGGTGGGGAAGAGACCCAGTACTTC. The variable domain in full, completed from reference TRBV9 and TRBJ2-5, reads DSGVTQTPKHLITATGQRVTLRCSPRSGDLSVYWYQQSLDQGLQFLIQYYNGEERAKGNILERFSAQQFPDLHSELNLSSLELGDSALYFCASSVSAGGEETQYFGPGTRLLVL.

The rearrangement uses TRBV12-3 or TRBV12-4 and TRBJ1-2, with 8 bases lining up with TRBD1. This CDR3 region has 13 residues. Unmatched junction bases numbered 7, after V lost 6 bases and J lost 7 bases. The CDR3 is CASSPDRVGGYTF. The DNA for the CDR3 is TGTGCCAGCAGCCCGGACAGGGTTGGTGGCTACACCTTC.

The V and J genes are TRBV10-2 and TRBJ2-3, with 11 bases lining up with TRBD2. With 10 bases clipped from V and 2 bases from J, the junction kept 5 bases outside the gene matches. This CDR3 comprises 14 residues. CDR1 is WSHSY, CDR2 SAAADI, per germline. The chain's CDR3 is CATTLAGATDTQYF. CDR3 DNA sequence: TGCGCCACCACACTAGCGGGGGCCACAGATACGCAGTATTTT.

This clone was observed a single time. The rearrangement links TRBV5-4 to TRBJ2-3; D possibly corresponds to TRBD1 (5 bases). CDR1 SGHNT and CDR2 YYREEE come from the germline V gene (reference sequence). The CDR3 is made up of 15 amino acids. Trimming removed 4 bases at V and 2 bases at J, with 14 bases between. The CDR3 nucleotides are TGTGCCAGCAGCCGGCCGAGACAGCTCACAGATACGCAGTATTTT. This translates into CASSRPRQLTDTQYF.

The chain couples TRBV25-1 to TRBJ2-7; 7 positions agree with TRBD1. There are 17 residues in the CDR3. The V gene end was trimmed by 3 bases and the J gene end by 0 bases; junction bases not matched to a gene: 11. Per germline, CDR1 MGHDK and CDR2 SYGVNS. CDR3 loop: CASSDSRDSDTSYEQYF. CDR3 sequence (DNA): TGTGCCAGCAGTGATTCTAGGGACAGTGATACCTCCTACGAGCAGTACTTC.

DNA for the CDR3: TGCGCCAGCAGTACCGGGACAGAAAATCAGCCCCAGCATTTT. Its protein product is CASSTGTENQPQHF. The rearrangement uses TRBV5-1 and TRBJ1-5; TRBD1 matches at 7 bases. The CDR3 length is 14 residues. Per the germline V gene, CDR1 is SGHRS and CDR2 is YFSETQ. V shed 5 bases and J 4 bases; nucleotides not matched to a gene: 6.

V gene TRBV19 combines with J gene TRBJ2-3, with 10 bases that match TRBD2. This CDR3 has 15 residues. V trimming: 4 bases; J trimming: 3 bases; junction bases outside the gene matches: 4. The germline gives CDR1 LNHDA, CDR2 SQIVND (reference sequence). CDR3 sequence (DNA): TGTGCCAGTAGTAACATAGCGGGGGGTACAGATACGCAGTATTTT. This encodes CASSNIAGGTDTQYF.

The chain joins TRBV7-9 to TRBJ2-3; 8 positions agree with TRBD1. Germline V gene data show CDR1 as SEHNR and CDR2 as FQNEAQ (reference sequence). This CDR3 comprises 14 residues. V trimming: 3 bases; J trimming: 1 base; junction bases outside the gene matches: 0. The CDR3 is CASSLTGGTDTQYF. The CDR3 bases are TGTGCCAGCAGCTTGACAGGGGGCACAGATACGCAGTATTTT.

V usage is TRBV5-1 and J usage is TRBJ1-2; TRBD1 agrees at 8 bases. The germline V gene has CDR1 SGHRS and CDR2 YFSETQ. This CDR3 has 17 residues. V dropped 4 bases and J dropped 6; count of bases not matched to a gene: 17. The CDR3 spells CASSGSRDRSFGHGYTF. The CDR3 nucleotides read TGCGCCAGCAGCGGGTCCCGGGACAGGTCCTTCGGACATGGCTACACCTTC.

The J gene is TRBJ1-2, the V gene TRBV19, with no clear D. V gave up 4 bases and J gave up 8 bases, with 26 bases separating them. This CDR3 has 17 residues. Per the germline V gene, CDR1 is LNHDA and CDR2 is SQIVND (reference sequence). CDR3: CASSTSRLKLSQPGYTF. As DNA, the CDR3 is TGTGCCAGTAGTACCTCAAGACTCAAACTGTCTCAGCCGGGCTACACCTTC.

This chain links TRBV6-6 with TRBJ1-4, with a tentative D call TRBD1 (6 bases). CDR1 is MNHNY, CDR2 SVGAGI, per germline (reference sequence). The CDR3 has 22 amino acids. V lost 6 bases and J 0 bases, leaving 32 bases between the germline ends. CDR3 sequence: CASSYDRSLLKGGRATNEKLFF. The DNA of the CDR3 is TGTGCCAGCAGCTATGACAGGAGCCTACTTAAAGGCGGTCGGGCAACTAATGAAAAACTGTTTTTT.

The V call is TRBV7-6, the J call TRBJ2-2, with D possibly matching TRBD1 (6 bases). The V end was cut by 2 bases, the J end by 4 bases, with 14 bases between. The CDR3 has 16 residues. Germline V gene lookup returns CDR1 SGHVS and CDR2 FNYEAQ. The CDR3 here is CASSLRGRGSTGELFF. The CDR3 DNA is TGTGCCAGCAGCTTAAGGGGAAGGGGGAGCACCGGGGAGCTGTTTTTT. The variable domain in full, completed from reference TRBV7-6 and TRBJ2-2, reads GAGVSQSPRYKVTKRGQDVALRCDPISGHVSLYWYRQALGQGPEFLTYFNYEAQQDKSGLPNDRFSAERPEGSISTLTIQRTEQRDSAMYRCASSLRGRGSTGELFFGEGSRLTVL.

Only one count was recorded for this clone. The CDR3 region is CASSPFRGDQPQHF. DNA for the CDR3: TGTGCCAGCAGTCCATTCAGGGGGGATCAGCCCCAGCATTTT. V usage is TRBV27 and J usage is TRBJ1-5; 7 positions match TRBD1. There are 14 residues in the CDR3. J was trimmed by 5 bases and V by 5 bases; bases with no gene match: 6. Germline V gene data show CDR1 as MNHEY and CDR2 as SMNVEV (reference sequence).

This clone was seen a few times. In DNA, the CDR3 is TGTGCCTGGAGTTGGCTAGCGGGCACTGAAGCTTTCTTT. It yields the protein CAWSWLAGTEAFF. The rearrangement joins TRBV30 to TRBJ1-1; D remains unclear. The CDR3 length is 13 residues. V was shortened by 2 bases and J by 4 bases, with 11 bases between the two germline ends. Germline-derived CDR1 and CDR2 are GTSNPN and SVGIG (reference sequence). The complete variable domain, with remaining parts taken from reference TRBV30 and TRBJ1-1, reads SQTIHQWPATLVQPVGSPLSLECTVEGTSNPNLYWYRQAAGRGLQLLFYSVGIGQISSEVPQNLSASRPQDRQFILSSKKLLLSDSGFYLCAWSWLAGTEAFFGQGTRLTVV.

The chain uses TRBV4-1 and TRBJ1-5; perhaps TRBD1 as D (6 bases). Germline assignment: CDR1 MGHRA and CDR2 YSYEKL. V was clipped by 4 bases and J by 7 bases, with 11 bases between them. This CDR3 has 13 amino acids. The CDR3 protein is CASSPPTGQPQHF. DNA for the CDR3: TGCGCCAGCAGCCCCCCGACAGGACAGCCCCAGCATTTT.

V is TRBV6-5 and J is TRBJ2-5; 7 positions agree with TRBD1. The trim removed 6 bases at V and 4 bases at J, leaving 2 bases unmatched. Per germline, CDR1 MNHEY and CDR2 SVGAGI. The CDR3 sequence is 12 residues long. CDR3 nucleotide sequence: TGTGCCAGCAGAGACAGGGTAGAGACCCAGTACTTC. Protein: CASRDRVETQYF.

The chain is built from TRBV7-9 and TRBJ2-1; 10 bases line up with TRBD1. The CDR3 runs 15 residues. J gave up 8 bases and V 8 bases, and 12 bases lay outside the gene matches. CDR1 and CDR2 from the germline V gene are SEHNR and FQNEAQ (reference sequence). The CDR3 protein is CASFSGTGVGDEQFF. In nucleotides, the CDR3 is TGTGCCAGCTTTTCCGGGACAGGGGTGGGCGATGAGCAGTTCTTC.

The chain has TRBV12-2 and TRBJ1-2. TRBV12-2 is listed as a pseudogene. This CDR3 is built from 15 residues. The CDR3 region is CASRSPIPGNYGYTF. The CDR3 coding sequence is TGTGCAAGTCGCTCCCCCATTCCGGGTAACTATGGCTACACCTTC.